This TCR beta chain was captured in a study of blood T cell repertoires in COVID-19 (dated by TCRdb to 2018 to 2020). Broadly, across the study: The collaborator samples originated in the United States, Italy and Spain and spanned the acute and convalescent phases of COVID-19. The material from the prospective study consisted of cDNA or gDNA derived from T cells, B-cell-depleted T cells, or PBMCs. The dataset comprised deeply sampled blood TCRbeta repertoires from subjects exposed to, actively infected with, or recovered from COVID-19. The repertoires were released in a freely available public database intended as a resource for research on the immune response to SARS-CoV-2. The samples were drawn from the first 160 participants of the ongoing ImmuneRACE study and from about 1,200 subjects provided by 6 global collaborators. Nearly every sample came with metadata listing a de-identified subject ID, COVID-19 status, age in years and sex. Where available, HLA class I and class II types were taken from metadata supplied by the sample provider and were not determined by assay-based typing. Overall study results and their limits: How much clinical and demographic metadata was included differed by source and by participant, and the metadata was provided uncurated.

The V end loses 2 bases and the J end loses 1 base, and a stretch of 12 bases separates them. There are 15 amino acids in the CDR3, from cysteine to phenylalanine inclusive. Only CDR3 DNA is held: 45 bases, read in frame from base 1. Sequences SGDLS (CDR1) and YYNGEE (CDR2) are obtained from the germline V gene. TCRbeta CDR3 regions were amplified from genomic DNA by means of the immunoSEQ Assay, a bias-controlled multiplex PCR. The source study handled its data this way. Nucleated cell counts per sample were estimated from amplification of reference gene primers within the assay. To quantify the absolute abundance of each unique TCRbeta CDR3 rearrangement, sequence reads were collapsed and filtered. Productive Simpson clonality was computed per sample as the square root of Simpson's diversity index over productive rearrangements. In its TCRdb copy, this immuneACCESS table keeps in-frame sequences only and misses some clones. Where compared with another copy, unresolved V genes explain less than half of these, and the others have no known cause. D and trimming were read from the DNA, whereas the V and J calls and clone size are those reported in that table. The sample table holds fewer than 200,000 clones, of which roughly 90% were seen once. The ten top clones hold approximately 4.8% of the sample.

Of note for this clone: Its antigen specificity is not known. The record has no base qualities; no much larger clone is one base away.

In Seattle, one collaborating source enrolled patients while the infection was active and tracked those patients longitudinally over the course of disease. Collaborating institutions collected whole blood in K2EDTA tubes following their own protocols. For TCRbeta analysis, collaborator samples were shipped as frozen whole blood, as isolated PBMCs, or as DNA extracted from either sample type. The sequence joins TRBV9 to TRBJ1-2; TRBD1 is possibly the D segment (6 matching bases). This receptor was identified in a man aged 30-40 years with COVID-19, enrolled during active disease. The source material was peripheral blood. The CDR3: CASSVATGINYGYTF. In nucleotide form, the sequence is TGTGCCAGCAGCGTCGCGACAGGAATTAACTATGGCTACACCTTC.